This is a list of T cell receptor beta chains from one sample in a study of identical twins. TCRdb re-called the 5' RACE reads with MiXCR, one entry per CDR3 protein. The table lists 600,000 to 850,000 distinct CDR3 sequences, roughly 18% of them singletons. These data are also associated with another study on T cells expressing NK-cell markers.

What was sequenced was PBMCs. These receptors originate from a woman between 18 and 29 years old in good health. Both conserved end residues are part of each CDR3. Fields, in order: J gene, clone size, V gene, D gene, CDR3 DNA, CDR3 protein. A D gene is named only where the DNA matches it firmly. Only some rows state a clone size, as once, few, many or a class for expanded clones.

TRBJ2-3 . TRBV5-6 TRBD1 TGTGCCAGCGGAATACAGGGGATTAGCACAGATACGCAGTATTTT CASGIQGISTDTQYF
TRBJ2-3 many TRBV29-1 . TGCAGCGTTGAAAAGAGGGCGCAGGACACAGATACGCAGTATTTT CSVEKRAQDTDTQYF
TRBJ1-1 . TRBV6-5 TRBD1 TGTGCCAGCAGTAACCTCGGACAGGGGTACACTGAAGCTTTCTTT CASSNLGQGYTEAFF
TRBJ2-1 few TRBV30 TRBD2 TGTGCCTGGCCCACTAGCGGGACATACAAAGTTGAGCAGTTCTTC CAWPTSGTYKVEQFF
TRBJ2-3 few TRBV9 . TGTGCCAGCAGCGTAGCTACCGCGGGAGATACGCAGTATTTT CASSVATAGDTQYF
TRBJ2-1 . TRBV11-3 TRBD1 TGTGCCAGCGGGGACAGCCGGAGCTCCTACAATGAGCAGTTCTTC CASGDSRSSYNEQFF
TRBJ2-2 few TRBV7-2 . TGTGCCAGCAGCATTAAGAGTTTGGGGACCGGGGAGCTGTTTTTT CASSIKSLGTGELFF
TRBJ2-1 many TRBV7-8 . TGTGCCAGCAGCCAAGCAAGGGTCTACAATGAGCAGTTCTTC CASSQARVYNEQFF
TRBJ2-1 few TRBV15 TRBD1 TGTGCCACCAGCAGCGGACAGGGGTACAGTGAGCAGTTCTTC CATSSGQGYSEQFF
TRBJ2-3 . TRBV20-1 . TGCAGTGCGGAGGCAGGGACAGATACGCAGTATTTT CSAEAGTDTQYF
TRBJ2-1 few TRBV5-4 . TGTGCCAGCACCCAGGAGTGGGACAATGAGCAGTTCTTC CASTQEWDNEQFF
TRBJ1-2 . TRBV5-5 . TGTGCCAGCAGCCTAGACAGGCGGCCTGGCTACACCTTC CASSLDRRPGYTF
TRBJ1-1 few TRBV5-1 . TGCGCCACCCAACGGGGGGCAGGCACTGAAGCTTTCTTT CATQRGAGTEAFF
TRBJ1-4 . TRBV5-1 . TGCGCCAGCAGCGAACTCCCGAGGCCAACTAATGAAAAACTGTTTTTT CASSELPRPTNEKLFF
TRBJ1-4 few TRBV12-3/TRBV12-4 . TGTGCCAGCAGGGGTTATGAAAAACTGTTTTTT CASRGYEKLFF
TRBJ2-1 . TRBV29-1 . TGCAGCGTCCTGGGGGTCAATGAGCAGTTCTTC CSVLGVNEQFF
TRBJ2-5 few TRBV27 . TGTGCCAGCAGTTTAGACCCTTTGGGGACCCAGTACTTC CASSLDPLGTQYF
TRBJ2-3 . TRBV29-1 TRBD2 TGCAGCGTTGAAAAAGCGGGAGGGAGGGCAGATACGCAGTATTTT CSVEKAGGRADTQYF
TRBJ2-1 few TRBV5-1 TRBD2 TGCGCCAGCAGCCTGGGACTAGCGGGAGCTATAAATGAGCAGTTCTTC CASSLGLAGAINEQFF
TRBJ2-1 . TRBV7-9 . TGTGCCAGCAGTCCAAAGGGTGGCAAACCTGGGAATGAGCAGTTCTTC CASSPKGGKPGNEQFF
TRBJ2-1 . TRBV7-2 TRBD2 TGTGCCAGCAGCCGAGTAGCGGGCTCCTACAATGAGCAGTTCTTC CASSRVAGSYNEQFF
TRBJ1-5 . TRBV21-1 . TGTGCCAGCCCCGGACAGAGCAGCAATCAGCCCCAGCATTTT CASPGQSSNQPQHF
TRBJ1-3 . TRBV19 . TGTGCCAGTAGTATTTCATACAGTCCTGGAAACACCATATATTTT CASSISYSPGNTIYF
TRBJ2-1 . TRBV5-1 TRBD1 TGCGCCAGCACGACAGGGGTTGAAAATGAGCAGTTCTTC CASTTGVENEQFF
TRBJ1-5 few TRBV6-1 . TGTGCCACTCAAGGGGAGGGAAGCAATCAGCCCCAGCATTTT CATQGEGSNQPQHF